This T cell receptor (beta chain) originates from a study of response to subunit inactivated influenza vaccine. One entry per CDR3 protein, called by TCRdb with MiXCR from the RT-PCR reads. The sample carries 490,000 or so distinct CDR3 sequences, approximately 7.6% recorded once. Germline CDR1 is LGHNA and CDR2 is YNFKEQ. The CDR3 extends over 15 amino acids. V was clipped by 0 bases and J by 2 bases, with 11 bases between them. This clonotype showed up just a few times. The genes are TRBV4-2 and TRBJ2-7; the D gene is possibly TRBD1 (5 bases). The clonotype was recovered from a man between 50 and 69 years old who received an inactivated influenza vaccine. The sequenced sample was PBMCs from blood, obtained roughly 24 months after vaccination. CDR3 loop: CASSQDLSRAYEQYF. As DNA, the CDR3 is TGTGCCAGCAGCCAAGATCTAAGCAGGGCCTACGAGCAGTACTTC.